The present T cell receptor beta chain was sequenced within a study of identical twins. TCRdb recomputed calls from the 5' RACE reads with MiXCR, one row per CDR3 protein. The sample consists of some 570,000 distinct CDR3 sequences, 20% to 25% of them appearing once. Overall study results and limits: The models systematically underestimated how much out-of-frame TCR alpha was shared in monozygotic twins. Cord blood beta clonotypes present at high abundance carried fewer insertions; no such pattern appeared in memory repertoires. Out-of-frame alpha sequences shared by twins showed excess low generation probability.

Germline V gene lookup returns CDR1 SGHAT and CDR2 FQNNGV. The CDR3 sequence is 16 residues long. The V end was cut by 5 bases, the J end by 4 bases, with 21 bases between. As regards this clonotype: Its antigen remains unknown.

In addition, the sample was reused for a study of yellow fever vaccine responses in identical twins.

Sequenced material: CD4+ T cells sorted from blood. J is TRBJ2-7 and V is TRBV11-2; D unresolved. The origin of this receptor is a woman aged 18-29 years in good health. The CDR3 nucleotides are TGTGCCAGCAGCCCCTTCAGGACCCTTATACCTTACGAGCAGTACTTC. The encoded protein is CASSPFRTLIPYEQYF.